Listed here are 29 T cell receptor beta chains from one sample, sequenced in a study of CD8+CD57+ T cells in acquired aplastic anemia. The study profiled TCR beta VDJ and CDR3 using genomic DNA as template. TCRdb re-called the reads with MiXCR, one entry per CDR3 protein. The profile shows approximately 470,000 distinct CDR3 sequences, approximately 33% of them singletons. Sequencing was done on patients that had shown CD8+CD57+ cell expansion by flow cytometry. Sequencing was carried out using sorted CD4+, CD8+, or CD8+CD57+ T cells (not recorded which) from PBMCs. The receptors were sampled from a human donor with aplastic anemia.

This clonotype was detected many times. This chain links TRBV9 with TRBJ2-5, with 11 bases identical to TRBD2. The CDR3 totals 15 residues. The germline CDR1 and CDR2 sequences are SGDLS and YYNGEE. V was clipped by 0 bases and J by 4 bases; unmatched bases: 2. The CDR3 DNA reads TGTGCCAGCAGCGTAGGGCTAGCGGGAGGAGAGACCCAGTACTTC. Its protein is CASSVGLAGGETQYF.

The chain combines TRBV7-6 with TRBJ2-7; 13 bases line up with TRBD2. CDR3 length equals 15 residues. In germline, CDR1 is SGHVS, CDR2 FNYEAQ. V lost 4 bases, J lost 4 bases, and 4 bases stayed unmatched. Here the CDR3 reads CASSSGTSGIYEQYF. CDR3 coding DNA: TGTGCCAGCAGCTCTGGGACTAGCGGGATTTACGAGCAGTACTTC.

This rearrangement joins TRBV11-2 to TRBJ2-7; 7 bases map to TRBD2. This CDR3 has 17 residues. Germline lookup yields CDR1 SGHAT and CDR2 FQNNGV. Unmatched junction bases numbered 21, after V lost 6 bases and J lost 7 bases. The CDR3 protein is CASSFFPSPSGIWEQYF. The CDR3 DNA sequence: TGTGCCAGCAGTTTTTTCCCCAGTCCTAGCGGTATATGGGAGCAGTACTTC.

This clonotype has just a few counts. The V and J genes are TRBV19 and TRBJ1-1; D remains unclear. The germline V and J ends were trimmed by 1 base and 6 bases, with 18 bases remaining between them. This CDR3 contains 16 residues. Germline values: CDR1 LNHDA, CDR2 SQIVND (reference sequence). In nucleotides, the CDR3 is TGTGCCAGTAGTATAGTCGTTAGTAGGAGTTCGGCTGAAGCTTTCTTT. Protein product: CASSIVVSRSSAEAFF.

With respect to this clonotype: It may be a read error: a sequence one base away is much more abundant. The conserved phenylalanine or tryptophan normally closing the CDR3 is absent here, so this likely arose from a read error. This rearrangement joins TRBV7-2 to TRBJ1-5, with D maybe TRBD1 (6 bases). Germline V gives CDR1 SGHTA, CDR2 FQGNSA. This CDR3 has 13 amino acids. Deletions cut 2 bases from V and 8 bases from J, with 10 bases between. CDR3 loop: CASSLHREKPQHL. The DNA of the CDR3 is TGTGCCAGCAGCTTACACAGGGAAAAGCCCCAGCATCTT.

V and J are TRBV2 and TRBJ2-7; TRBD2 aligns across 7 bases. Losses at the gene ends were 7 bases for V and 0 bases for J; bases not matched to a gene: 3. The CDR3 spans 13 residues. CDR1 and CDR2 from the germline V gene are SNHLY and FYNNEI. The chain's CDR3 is CASKGGISYEQYF. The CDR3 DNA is TGTGCCAGCAAGGGAGGGATCTCCTACGAGCAGTACTTC.

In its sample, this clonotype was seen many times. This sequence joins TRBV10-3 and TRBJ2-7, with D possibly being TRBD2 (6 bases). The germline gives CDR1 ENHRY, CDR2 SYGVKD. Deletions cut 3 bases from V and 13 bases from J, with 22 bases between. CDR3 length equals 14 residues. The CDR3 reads CAISDPRERPLPYF. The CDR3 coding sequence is TGTGCCATCAGTGACCCCCGGGAGCGTCCCCTACCCTACTTC.

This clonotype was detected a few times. The CDR3 sequence is CASSLNPGATDTQYF. DNA for the CDR3: TGTGCCAGCAGCTTAAACCCGGGAGCTACAGATACGCAGTATTTT. This chain connects TRBV7-3 to TRBJ2-3, with a tentative D call TRBD2 (6 bases). Germline V gene sequence: CDR1 SGHTA, CDR2 FQGTGA. Trimming took off 1 base at V and 3 bases at J, with 11 bases between the two ends. The CDR3 has 15 amino acids.

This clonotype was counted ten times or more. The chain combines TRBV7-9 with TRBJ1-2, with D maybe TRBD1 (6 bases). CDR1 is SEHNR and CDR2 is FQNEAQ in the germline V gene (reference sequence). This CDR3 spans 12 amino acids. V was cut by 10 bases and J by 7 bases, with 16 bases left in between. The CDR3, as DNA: TGTGCCACCTCCTTCTCGGGGGCTGGCTACACCTTC. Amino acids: CATSFSGAGYTF.

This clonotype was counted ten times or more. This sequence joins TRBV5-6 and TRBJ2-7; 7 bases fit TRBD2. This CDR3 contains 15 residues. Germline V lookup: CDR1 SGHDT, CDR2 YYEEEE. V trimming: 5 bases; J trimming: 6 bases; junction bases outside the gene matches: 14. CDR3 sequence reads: CASRRASGLPGEQYF. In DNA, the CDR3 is TGTGCCAGCAGACGCGCTAGCGGACTGCCTGGCGAGCAGTACTTC.

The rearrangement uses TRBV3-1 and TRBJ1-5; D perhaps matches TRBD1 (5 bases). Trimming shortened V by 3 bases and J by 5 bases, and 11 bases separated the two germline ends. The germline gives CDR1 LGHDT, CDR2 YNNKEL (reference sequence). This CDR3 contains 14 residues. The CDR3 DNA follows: TGTGCCAGCAGCCACTCGACAGAGCATCAGCCCCAGCATTTT. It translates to CASSHSTEHQPQHF.

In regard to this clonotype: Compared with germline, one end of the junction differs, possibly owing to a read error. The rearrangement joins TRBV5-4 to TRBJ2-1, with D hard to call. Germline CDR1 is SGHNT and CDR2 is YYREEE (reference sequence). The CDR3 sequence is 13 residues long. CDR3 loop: CASSLDGLDEQFF. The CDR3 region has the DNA TGCGCCAGCAGCTTGGATGGGTTGGATGAGCAGTTCTTC.

CDR3 nucleotides: TGTGCCAGCAGCCAAGAATCGGGGGTCGGGGAGCTGTTTTTT. Protein: CASSQESGVGELFF. The rearrangement links TRBV3-1 to TRBJ2-2, with a weak D call TRBD2 (6 bases). The CDR3 runs 14 residues. The V gene lost 0 bases and the J gene lost 7 bases, with 9 bases spanning the gap. Germline V gene data show CDR1 as LGHDT and CDR2 as YNNKEL (reference sequence).

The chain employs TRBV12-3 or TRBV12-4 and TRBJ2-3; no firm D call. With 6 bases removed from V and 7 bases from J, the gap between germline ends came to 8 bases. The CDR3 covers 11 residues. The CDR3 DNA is TGTGCCAGCAGCCTCACGAATACGCAGTATTTT. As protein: CASSLTNTQYF.

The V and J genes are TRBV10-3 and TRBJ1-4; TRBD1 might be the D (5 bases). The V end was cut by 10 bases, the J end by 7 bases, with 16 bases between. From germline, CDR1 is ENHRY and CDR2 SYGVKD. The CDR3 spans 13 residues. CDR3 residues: CATSGTEAEKLFF. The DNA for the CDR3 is TGTGCCACCTCCGGGACTGAAGCTGAAAAACTGTTTTTT.

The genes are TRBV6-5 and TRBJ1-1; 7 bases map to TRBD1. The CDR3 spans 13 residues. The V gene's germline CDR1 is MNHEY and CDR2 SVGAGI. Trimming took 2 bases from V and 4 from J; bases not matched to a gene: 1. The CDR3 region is CASSYGDSTEAFF. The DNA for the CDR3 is TGTGCCAGCAGTTACGGGGACAGCACTGAAGCTTTCTTT.

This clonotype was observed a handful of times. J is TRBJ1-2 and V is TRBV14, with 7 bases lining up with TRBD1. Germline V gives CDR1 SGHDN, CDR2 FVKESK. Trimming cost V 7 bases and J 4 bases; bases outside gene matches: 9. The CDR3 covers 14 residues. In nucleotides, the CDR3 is TGTGCCAGCAACCCCTCAGGGGGGGGCTATGGCTACACCTTC. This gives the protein CASNPSGGGYGYTF.

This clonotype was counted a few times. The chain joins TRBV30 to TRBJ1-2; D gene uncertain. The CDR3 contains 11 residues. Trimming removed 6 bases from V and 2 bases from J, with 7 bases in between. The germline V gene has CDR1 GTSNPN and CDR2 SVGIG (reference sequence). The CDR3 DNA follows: TGTGCCTGTAAAGGCAACTATGGCTACACCTTC. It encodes CACKGNYGYTF.

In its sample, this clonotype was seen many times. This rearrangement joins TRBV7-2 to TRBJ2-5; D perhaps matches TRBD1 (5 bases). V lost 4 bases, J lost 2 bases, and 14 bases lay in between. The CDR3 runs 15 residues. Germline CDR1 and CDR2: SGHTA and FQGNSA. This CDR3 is CASSSSGLLQETQYF. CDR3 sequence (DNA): TGTGCCAGCAGCTCATCAGGGCTATTACAAGAGACCCAGTACTTC.

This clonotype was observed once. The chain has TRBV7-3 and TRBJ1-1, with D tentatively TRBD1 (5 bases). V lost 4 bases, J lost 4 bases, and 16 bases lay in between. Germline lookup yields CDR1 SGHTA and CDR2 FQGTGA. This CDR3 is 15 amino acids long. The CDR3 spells CASSSRSWGFTEAFF. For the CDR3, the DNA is TGTGCCAGCAGCTCCCGCAGCTGGGGGTTCACTGAAGCTTTCTTT.

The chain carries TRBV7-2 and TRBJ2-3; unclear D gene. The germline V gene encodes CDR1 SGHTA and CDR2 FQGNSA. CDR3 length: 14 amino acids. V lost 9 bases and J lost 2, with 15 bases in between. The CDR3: CASSKVGTTDTQYF. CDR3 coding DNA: TGTGCCAGTAGTAAGGTGGGAACCACAGATACGCAGTATTTT.

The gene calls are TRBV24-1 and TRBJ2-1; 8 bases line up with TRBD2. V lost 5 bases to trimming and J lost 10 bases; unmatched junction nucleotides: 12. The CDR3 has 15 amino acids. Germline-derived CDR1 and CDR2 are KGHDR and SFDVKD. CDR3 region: CATSAQTSARREQFF. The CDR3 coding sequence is TGTGCCACCAGTGCTCAGACTAGCGCACGGAGGGAGCAGTTCTTC.

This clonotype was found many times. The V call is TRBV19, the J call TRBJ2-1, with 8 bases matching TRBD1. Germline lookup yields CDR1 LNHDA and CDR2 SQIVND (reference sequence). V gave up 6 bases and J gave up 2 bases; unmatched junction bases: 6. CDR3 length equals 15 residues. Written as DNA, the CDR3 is TGTGCCAGTAGGCTCAGGGGGCGCGCCTACAATGAGCAGTTCTTC. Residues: CASRLRGRAYNEQFF.

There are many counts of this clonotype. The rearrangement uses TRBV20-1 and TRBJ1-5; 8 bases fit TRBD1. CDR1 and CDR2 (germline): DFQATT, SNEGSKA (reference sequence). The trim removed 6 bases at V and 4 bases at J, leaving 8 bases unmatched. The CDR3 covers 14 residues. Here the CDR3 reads CSAIGQGANQPQHF. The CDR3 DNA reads TGCAGTGCCATCGGGCAGGGGGCAAATCAGCCCCAGCATTTT.

The CDR3 nucleotides read TGTGCCAGCAGTGGCTGGGATACAGGGCCGTTTACGCGTGGCTACACCTTC. Translated: CASSGWDTGPFTRGYTF. The rearrangement joins TRBV2 to TRBJ1-2, with a weak D call TRBD1 (6 bases). CDR3 length: 17 residues. Trimming removed 4 bases from V and 7 bases from J, with 25 bases in between. Germline CDR1 reads SNHLY; CDR2 reads FYNNEI.

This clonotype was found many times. As DNA, the CDR3 is TGTGCCAGCAGCCTAACCACAACACATGGCTACACCTTC. It codes for CASSLTTTHGYTF. The chain is built from TRBV6-1 and TRBJ1-2; D unresolved. CDR1 is MNHNS, CDR2 SASEGT, per germline. This CDR3 is 13 amino acids long. Trimming cost V 6 bases and J 6 bases, with 14 bases left between them.

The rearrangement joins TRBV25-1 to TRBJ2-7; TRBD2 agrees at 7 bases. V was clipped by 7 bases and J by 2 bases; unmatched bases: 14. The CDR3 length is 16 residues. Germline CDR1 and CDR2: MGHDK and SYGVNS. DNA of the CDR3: TGTGCCAGCAAGGTCGCGGGAGCTCAATACCCCTACGAGCAGTACTTC. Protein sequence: CASKVAGAQYPYEQYF.

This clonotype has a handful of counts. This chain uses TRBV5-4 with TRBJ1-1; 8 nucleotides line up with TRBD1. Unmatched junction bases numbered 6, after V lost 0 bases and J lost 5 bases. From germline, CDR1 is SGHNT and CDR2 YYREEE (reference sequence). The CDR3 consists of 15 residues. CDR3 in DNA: TGTGCCAGCAGCTTGGCGCAGGGGGCACGTACTGAAGCTTTCTTT. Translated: CASSLAQGARTEAFF.

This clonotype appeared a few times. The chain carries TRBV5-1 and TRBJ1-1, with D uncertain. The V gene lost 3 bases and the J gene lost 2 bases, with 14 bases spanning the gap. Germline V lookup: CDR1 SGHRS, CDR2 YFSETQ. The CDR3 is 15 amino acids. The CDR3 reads CASSYEAGFNTEAFF. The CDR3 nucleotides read TGCGCCAGCAGCTACGAGGCGGGATTTAACACTGAAGCTTTCTTT.